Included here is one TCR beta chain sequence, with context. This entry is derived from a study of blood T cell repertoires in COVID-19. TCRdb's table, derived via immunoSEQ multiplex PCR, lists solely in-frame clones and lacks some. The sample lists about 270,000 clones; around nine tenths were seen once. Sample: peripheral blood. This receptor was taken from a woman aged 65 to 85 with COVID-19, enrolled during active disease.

For the CDR3, the DNA is TGTGCCAGCAGAGGGCTCAGGGCAGATACGCAGTATTTT. Its translation: CASRGLRADTQYF. V and J are TRBV6-6 and TRBJ2-3, with a weak D call TRBD1 (5 bases). Germline V gives CDR1 MNHNY, CDR2 SVGAGI (reference sequence). The CDR3 spans 13 residues. Trimming stripped 6 bases from V and 4 bases from J, with 11 bases between.